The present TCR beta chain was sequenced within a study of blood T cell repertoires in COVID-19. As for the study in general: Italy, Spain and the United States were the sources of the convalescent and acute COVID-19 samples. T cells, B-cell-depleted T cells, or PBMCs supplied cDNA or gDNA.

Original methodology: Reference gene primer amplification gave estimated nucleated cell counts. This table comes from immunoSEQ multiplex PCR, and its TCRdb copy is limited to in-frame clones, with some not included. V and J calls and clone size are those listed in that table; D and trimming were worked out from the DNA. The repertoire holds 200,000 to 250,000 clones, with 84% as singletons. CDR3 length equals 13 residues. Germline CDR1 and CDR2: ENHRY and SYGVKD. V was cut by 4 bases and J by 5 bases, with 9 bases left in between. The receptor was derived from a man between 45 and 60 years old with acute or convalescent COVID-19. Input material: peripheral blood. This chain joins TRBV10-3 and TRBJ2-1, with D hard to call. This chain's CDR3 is CAISVTKNNEQFF. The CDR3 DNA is TGTGCCATCAGTGTCACTAAGAACAATGAGCAGTTCTTC.